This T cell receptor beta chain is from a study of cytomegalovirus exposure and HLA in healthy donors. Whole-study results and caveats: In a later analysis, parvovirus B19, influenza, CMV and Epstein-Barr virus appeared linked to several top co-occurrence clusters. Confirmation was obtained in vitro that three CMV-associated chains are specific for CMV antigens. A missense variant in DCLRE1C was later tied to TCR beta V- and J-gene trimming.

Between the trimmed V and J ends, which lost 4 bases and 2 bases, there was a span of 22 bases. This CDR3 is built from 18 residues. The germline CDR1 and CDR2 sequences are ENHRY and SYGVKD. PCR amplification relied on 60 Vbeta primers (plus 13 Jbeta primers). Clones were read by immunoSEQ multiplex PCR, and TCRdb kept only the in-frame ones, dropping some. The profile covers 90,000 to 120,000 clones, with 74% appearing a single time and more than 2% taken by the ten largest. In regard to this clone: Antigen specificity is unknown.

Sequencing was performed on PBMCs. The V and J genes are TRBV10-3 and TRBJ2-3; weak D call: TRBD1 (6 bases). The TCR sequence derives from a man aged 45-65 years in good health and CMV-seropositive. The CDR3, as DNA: TGTGCCATCAGTGCCCCCCCCGGAACAGGGTCCTCCACAGATACGCAGTATTTT. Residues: CAISAPPGTGSSTDTQYF.